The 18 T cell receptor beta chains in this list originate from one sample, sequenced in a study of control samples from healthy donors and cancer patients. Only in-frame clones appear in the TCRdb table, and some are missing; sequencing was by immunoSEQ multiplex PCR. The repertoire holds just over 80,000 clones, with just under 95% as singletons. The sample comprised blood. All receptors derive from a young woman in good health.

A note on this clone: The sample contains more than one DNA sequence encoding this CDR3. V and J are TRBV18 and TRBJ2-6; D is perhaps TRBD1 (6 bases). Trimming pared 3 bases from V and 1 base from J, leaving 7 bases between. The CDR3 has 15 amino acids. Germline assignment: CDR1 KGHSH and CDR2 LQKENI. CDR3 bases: TGTGCCAGCTCACCTCAGGGGTCTGGGGCCAACGTCCTGACTTTC. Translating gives CASSPQGSGANVLTF.

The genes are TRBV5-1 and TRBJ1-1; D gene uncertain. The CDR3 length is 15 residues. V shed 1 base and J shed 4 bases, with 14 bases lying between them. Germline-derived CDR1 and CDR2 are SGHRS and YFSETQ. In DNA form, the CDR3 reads TGCGCCAGCAGCTTGTTTACGACACATGGCACTGAAGCTTTCTTT. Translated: CASSLFTTHGTEAFF.

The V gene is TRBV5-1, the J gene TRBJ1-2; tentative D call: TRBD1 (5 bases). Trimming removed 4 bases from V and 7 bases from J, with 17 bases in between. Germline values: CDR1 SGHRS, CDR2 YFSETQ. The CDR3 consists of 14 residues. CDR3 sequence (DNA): TGCGCCAGCAGCGTCAACGAAGGGGCGCTTGGCTACACCTTC. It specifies CASSVNEGALGYTF.

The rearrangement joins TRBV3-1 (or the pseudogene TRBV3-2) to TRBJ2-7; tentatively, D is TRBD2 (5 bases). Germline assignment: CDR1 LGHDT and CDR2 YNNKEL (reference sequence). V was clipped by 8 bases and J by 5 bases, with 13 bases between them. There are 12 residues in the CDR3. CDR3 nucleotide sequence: TGTGCCAGCGGGATTCGAGGGAACGAGCAGTACTTC. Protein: CASGIRGNEQYF.

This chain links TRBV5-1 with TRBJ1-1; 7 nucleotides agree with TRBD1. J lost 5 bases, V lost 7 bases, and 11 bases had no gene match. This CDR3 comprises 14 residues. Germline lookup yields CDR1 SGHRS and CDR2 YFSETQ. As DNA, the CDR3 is TGCGCCAGCTCGAGGGGACAGCGGAAAACTGAAGCTTTCTTT. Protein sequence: CASSRGQRKTEAFF.

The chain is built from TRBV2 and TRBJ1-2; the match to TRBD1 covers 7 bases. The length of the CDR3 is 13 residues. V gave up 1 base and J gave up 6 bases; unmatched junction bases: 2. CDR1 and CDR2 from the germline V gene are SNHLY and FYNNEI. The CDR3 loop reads CASSEGTGDGYTF. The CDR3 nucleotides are TGTGCCAGCAGTGAAGGTACAGGGGATGGCTACACCTTC.

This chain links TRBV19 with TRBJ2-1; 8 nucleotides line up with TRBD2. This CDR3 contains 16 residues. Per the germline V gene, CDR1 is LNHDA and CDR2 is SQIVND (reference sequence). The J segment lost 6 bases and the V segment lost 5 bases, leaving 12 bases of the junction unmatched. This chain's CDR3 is CASSVVPGLVLNEQFF. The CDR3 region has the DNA TGTGCCAGTAGTGTAGTACCGGGACTAGTTCTCAATGAGCAGTTCTTC.

The CDR3 spells CASSQQHKSGGRGNIQYF. In nucleotides, the CDR3 is TGTGCCAGCAGCCAACAACATAAGAGCGGGGGTAGGGGAAACATTCAGTACTTC. The V gene is TRBV4-2, the J gene TRBJ2-4; 8 nucleotides agree with TRBD2. V shed 2 bases, J shed 6 bases, and the junction held 15 bases outside the gene matches. The CDR3 runs to 18 residues. The V gene's germline CDR1 is LGHNA and CDR2 YNFKEQ.

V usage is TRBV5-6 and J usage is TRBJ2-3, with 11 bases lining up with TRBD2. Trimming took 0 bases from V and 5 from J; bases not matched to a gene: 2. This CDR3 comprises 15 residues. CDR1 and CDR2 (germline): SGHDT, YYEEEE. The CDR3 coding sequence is TGTGCCAGCAGCTTGGGGCTAGCGGGGGGAGATACGCAGTATTTT. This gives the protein CASSLGLAGGDTQYF.

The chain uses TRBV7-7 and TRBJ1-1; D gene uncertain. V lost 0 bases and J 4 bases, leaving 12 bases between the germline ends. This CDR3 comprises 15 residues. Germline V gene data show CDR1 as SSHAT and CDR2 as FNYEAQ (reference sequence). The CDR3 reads CASSLAVGEGTEAFF. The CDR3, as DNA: TGTGCCAGCAGCTTAGCGGTTGGGGAGGGCACTGAAGCTTTCTTT.

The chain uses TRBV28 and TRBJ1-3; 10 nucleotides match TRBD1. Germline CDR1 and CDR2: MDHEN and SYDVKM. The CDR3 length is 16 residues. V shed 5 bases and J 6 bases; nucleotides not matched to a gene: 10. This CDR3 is CASSLPGTGDLNTIYF. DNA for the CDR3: TGTGCCAGCAGTCTCCCCGGGACAGGGGATCTAAACACCATATATTTT.

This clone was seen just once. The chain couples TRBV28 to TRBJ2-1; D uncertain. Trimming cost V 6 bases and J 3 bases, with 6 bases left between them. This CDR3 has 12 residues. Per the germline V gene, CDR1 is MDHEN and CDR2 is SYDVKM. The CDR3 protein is CASRGRYNEQFF. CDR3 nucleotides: TGTGCCAGCAGGGGCCGCTACAATGAGCAGTTCTTC.

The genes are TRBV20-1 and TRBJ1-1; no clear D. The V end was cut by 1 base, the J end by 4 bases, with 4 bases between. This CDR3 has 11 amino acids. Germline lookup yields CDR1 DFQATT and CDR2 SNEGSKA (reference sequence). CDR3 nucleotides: TGCAGTGCTAGAGGTTCCACTGAAGCTTTCTTT. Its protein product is CSARGSTEAFF.

The CDR3 region is CASRIGNTEAFF. The DNA for the CDR3 is TGTGCCAGTCGAATCGGGAACACTGAAGCTTTCTTT. The gene calls are TRBV19 and TRBJ1-1; D gene ambiguous. The CDR3 consists of 12 residues. V was clipped by 8 bases and J by 1 base, with 8 bases between them. Germline values: CDR1 LNHDA, CDR2 SQIVND (reference sequence).

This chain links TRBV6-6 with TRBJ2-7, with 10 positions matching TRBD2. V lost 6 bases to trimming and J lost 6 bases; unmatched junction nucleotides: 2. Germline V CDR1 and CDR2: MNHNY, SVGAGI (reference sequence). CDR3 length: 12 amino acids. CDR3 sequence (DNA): TGTGCCAGCAGGATAGCGGGGGGCGAGCAGTACTTC. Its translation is CASRIAGGEQYF.

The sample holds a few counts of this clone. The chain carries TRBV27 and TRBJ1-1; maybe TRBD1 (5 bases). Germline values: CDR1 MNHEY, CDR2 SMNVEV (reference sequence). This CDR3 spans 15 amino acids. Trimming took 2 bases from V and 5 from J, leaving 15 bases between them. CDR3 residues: CASSLTPGAGTEAFF. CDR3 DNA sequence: TGTGCCAGCAGTTTAACCCCCGGGGCGGGGACTGAAGCTTTCTTT.

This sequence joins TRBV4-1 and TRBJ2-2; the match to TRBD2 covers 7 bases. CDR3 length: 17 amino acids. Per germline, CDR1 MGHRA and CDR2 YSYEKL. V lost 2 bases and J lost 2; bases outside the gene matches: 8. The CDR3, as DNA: TGCGCCAGCAGCCAATATTTAACTAGCGCAAACACCGGGGAGCTGTTTTTT. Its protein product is CASSQYLTSANTGELFF.

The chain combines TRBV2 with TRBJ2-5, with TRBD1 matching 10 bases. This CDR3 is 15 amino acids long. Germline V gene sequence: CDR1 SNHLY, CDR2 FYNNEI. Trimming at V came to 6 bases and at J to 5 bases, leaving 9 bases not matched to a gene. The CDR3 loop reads CASRDRTGGKETQYF. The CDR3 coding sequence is TGTGCCAGCAGAGATCGGACAGGGGGGAAGGAGACCCAGTACTTC.